This T cell receptor beta chain came from a study of OX40 agonist ivuxolimab in advanced cancers. The wider study: Ivuxolimab, an antibody acting as an agonist of OX40 (CD134), was used to treat patients. Each dose-escalation patient presented with hepatocellular carcinoma, melanoma, renal cell or head and neck cancer.

Using immunoSEQ multiplex PCR, the repertoire was profiled, and TCRdb retains in-frame clones only, with some absent. Among roughly 40,000 clones listed, around 92% were seen once. Drawing of blood for sampling happened at baseline, at cycle 4 day 1, and at cycle 7 day 1. The germline gives CDR1 SQVTM, CDR2 ANQGSEA. CDR3 size: 13 residues. V lost 3 bases to trimming and J lost 0 bases, with 8 bases between them. The starting material was CD4+ or CD8+ T cells sorted from blood, obtained in a trial of the OX40 agonist ivuxolimab. This rearrangement joins TRBV29-1 to TRBJ1-1; D not resolved. The receptor's source is an adult with an advanced solid tumor such as melanoma, head and neck, liver or kidney cancer. The DNA of the CDR3 is TGCAGCGTTGATAAGGGCATGAACACTGAAGCTTTCTTT. It specifies CSVDKGMNTEAFF.